A selection of T cell receptor beta chains follows, all from one sample in a study of molecular identifiers for immune sequencing clone quantification. A single record per CDR3 protein comes from TCRdb applying MiXCR to the PCR reads. Here the sample spans a few hundred thousand distinct CDR3 sequences, 20% to 25% being singletons. Sequenced: naive CD8+ T cells from blood, with Jurkat cell RNA spiked in. The receptor source for this set is a human donor in good health. Some libraries in this study had Jurkat cell RNA spiked in. The conserved cysteine and the conserved F or W are not part of the CDR3 here. Fields, in order: J gene, V gene, CDR3 protein.

j_gene: TRBJ1-1; v_gene: TRBV12-3/TRBV12-4; CDR3aa: AVGGRGREDEAS
j_gene: TRBJ2-7; v_gene: TRBV6-5; CDR3aa: ASSRRDEQY
j_gene: TRBJ1-5; v_gene: TRBV2; CDR3aa: ASSEGNSNQPQH
j_gene: TRBJ1-1; v_gene: TRBV3-1; CDR3aa: ASSQAVRPITEAF
j_gene: TRBJ2-1; v_gene: TRBV19; CDR3aa: ASSEGTRGIGEQF
j_gene: TRBJ2-1; v_gene: TRBV12-5; CDR3aa: ASGLGRGQGSYNEQF
j_gene: TRBJ2-7; v_gene: TRBV20-1; CDR3aa: SASWAGQSSYEQY
j_gene: TRBJ2-5; v_gene: TRBV20-1; CDR3aa: SAKNREGRATETQY
j_gene: TRBJ2-5; v_gene: TRBV7-3; CDR3aa: ASSSTGSEETQY
j_gene: TRBJ2-7; v_gene: TRBV6-2/TRBV6-3; CDR3aa: ASSYSLAGAEQY
j_gene: TRBJ2-7; v_gene: TRBV6-2/TRBV6-3; CDR3aa: ASGPISGGRHEQY
j_gene: TRBJ1-2; v_gene: TRBV5-6; CDR3aa: ASSVLDSLPGYT
j_gene: TRBJ1-2; v_gene: TRBV20-1; CDR3aa: SALPEAHYGYT
j_gene: TRBJ2-7; v_gene: TRBV7-6; CDR3aa: ASSPGVAYERY
j_gene: TRBJ2-7; v_gene: TRBV5-3; CDR3aa: ASSIPGGTYEQY
j_gene: TRBJ1-5; v_gene: TRBV10-2; CDR3aa: ASSDFSNQPQH
j_gene: TRBJ1-5; v_gene: TRBV12-3/TRBV12-4; CDR3aa: ASSLSGGVGPQH
j_gene: TRBJ2-3; v_gene: TRBV12-3/TRBV12-4; CDR3aa: ASSTPASGGSDTQY
j_gene: TRBJ2-7; v_gene: TRBV6-2/TRBV6-3; CDR3aa: ASRAGPEQY
j_gene: TRBJ2-5; v_gene: TRBV18; CDR3aa: ASSPTGSLGETQY
j_gene: TRBJ2-2; v_gene: TRBV7-2; CDR3aa: ASSFPRAGGQMGTGELF
j_gene: TRBJ2-3; v_gene: TRBV30; CDR3aa: AWSPPLGPGGDTQY
j_gene: TRBJ2-1; v_gene: TRBV28; CDR3aa: ASSSGLNSNEQF
j_gene: TRBJ2-3; v_gene: TRBV7-3; CDR3aa: ASSPQATSGVDTQY
j_gene: TRBJ2-3; v_gene: TRBV20-1; CDR3aa: SARDPPGADTQY
j_gene: TRBJ1-6; v_gene: TRBV7-9; CDR3aa: ASSMTQTNSPLH
j_gene: TRBJ1-1; v_gene: TRBV7-9; CDR3aa: ASSSPGHIEAF
j_gene: TRBJ1-3; v_gene: TRBV20-1; CDR3aa: SAIRTGGGNTIY
j_gene: TRBJ2-3; v_gene: TRBV2; CDR3aa: ASSGGTRAGDTQY
j_gene: TRBJ2-1; v_gene: TRBV30; CDR3aa: AWSADYRPGNEQF
j_gene: TRBJ2-7; v_gene: TRBV5-1; CDR3aa: ASSLDGTKSTSPYEQY
j_gene: TRBJ2-3; v_gene: TRBV6-5; CDR3aa: ASSYSHGGDTQY
j_gene: TRBJ1-5; v_gene: TRBV4-3; CDR3aa: ASSQDLSGNQPQH
j_gene: TRBJ2-2; v_gene: TRBV6-5; CDR3aa: AGSYPTGGNSGGMNTGELF
j_gene: TRBJ2-7; v_gene: TRBV5-6; CDR3aa: ASSLGGSWDEQY
j_gene: TRBJ1-5; v_gene: TRBV2; CDR3aa: ASSEALQAAIVGLYSNQPQH
j_gene: TRBJ1-5; v_gene: TRBV28; CDR3aa: ASSSGYSNQPQH
j_gene: TRBJ2-3; v_gene: TRBV7-9; CDR3aa: ASSLGVRGRRTDTQY
j_gene: TRBJ1-2; v_gene: TRBV3-1; CDR3aa: ASSPTTFSGTGDNYGYT
j_gene: TRBJ1-1; v_gene: TRBV12-3/TRBV12-4; CDR3aa: ASTATGAAF
j_gene: TRBJ2-2; v_gene: TRBV6-5; CDR3aa: ASSSNYGNTGELF
j_gene: TRBJ2-5; v_gene: TRBV7-9; CDR3aa: ASNNRDQETQY